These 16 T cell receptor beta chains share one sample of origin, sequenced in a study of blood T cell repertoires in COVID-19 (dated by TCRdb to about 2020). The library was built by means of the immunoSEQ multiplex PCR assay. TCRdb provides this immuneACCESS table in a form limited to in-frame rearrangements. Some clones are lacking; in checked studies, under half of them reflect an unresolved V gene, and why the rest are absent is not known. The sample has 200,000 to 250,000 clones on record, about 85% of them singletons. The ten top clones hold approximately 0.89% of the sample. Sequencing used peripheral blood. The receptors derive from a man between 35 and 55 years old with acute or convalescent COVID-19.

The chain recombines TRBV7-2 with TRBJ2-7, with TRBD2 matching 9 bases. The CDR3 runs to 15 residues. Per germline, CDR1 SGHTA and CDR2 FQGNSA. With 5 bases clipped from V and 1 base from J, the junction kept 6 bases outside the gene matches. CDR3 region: CASSGGGAGSYEQYF. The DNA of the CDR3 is TGTGCCAGCAGCGGCGGGGGGGCCGGGTCCTACGAGCAGTACTTC.

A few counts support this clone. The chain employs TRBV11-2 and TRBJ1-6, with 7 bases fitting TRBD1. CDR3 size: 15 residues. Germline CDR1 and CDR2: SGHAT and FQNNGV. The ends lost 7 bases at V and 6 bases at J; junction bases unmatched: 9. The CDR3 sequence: CASTRQGPGNSPLHF. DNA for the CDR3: TGTGCCAGCACGAGACAGGGTCCTGGTAATTCACCCCTCCACTTT.

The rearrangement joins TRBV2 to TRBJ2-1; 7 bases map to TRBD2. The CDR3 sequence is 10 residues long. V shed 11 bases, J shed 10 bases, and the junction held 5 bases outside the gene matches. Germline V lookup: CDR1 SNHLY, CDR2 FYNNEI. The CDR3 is CAAGELEQFF. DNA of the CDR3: TGTGCCGCGGGGGAGCTAGAGCAGTTCTTC. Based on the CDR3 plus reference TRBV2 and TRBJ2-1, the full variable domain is EPEVTQTPSHQVTQMGQEVILRCVPISNHLYFYWYRQILGQKVEFLVSFYNNEISEKSEIFDDQFSVERPDGSNFTLKIRSTKLEDSAMYFCAAGELEQFFGPGTRLTVL.

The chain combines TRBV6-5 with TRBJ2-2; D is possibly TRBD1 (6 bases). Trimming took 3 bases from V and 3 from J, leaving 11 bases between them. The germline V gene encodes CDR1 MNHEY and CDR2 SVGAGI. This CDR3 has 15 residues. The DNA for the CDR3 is TGTGCCAGCAGTTATCAGGGGCCCTACACCGGGGAGCTGTTTTTT. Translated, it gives CASSYQGPYTGELFF.

Here the CDR3 reads CASSQGQGLYGYTF. Written as DNA, the CDR3 is TGTGCCAGCAGCCAGGGACAGGGCCTCTATGGCTACACCTTC. V gene TRBV14 combines with J gene TRBJ1-2, with 9 bases identical to TRBD1. This CDR3 is 14 amino acids long. Germline V gene sequence: CDR1 SGHDN, CDR2 FVKESK. J lost 4 bases, V lost 3 bases, and 3 bases had no gene match.

The CDR3 loop reads CASSYVGGQVTEAFF. Written as DNA, the CDR3 is TGCGCCAGCAGCTACGTCGGGGGACAGGTCACTGAAGCTTTCTTT. J is TRBJ1-1 and V is TRBV5-1; 8 nucleotides match TRBD1. J gave up 4 bases and V 3 bases, and 8 bases lay outside the gene matches. This CDR3 contains 15 residues. Germline V gives CDR1 SGHRS, CDR2 YFSETQ.

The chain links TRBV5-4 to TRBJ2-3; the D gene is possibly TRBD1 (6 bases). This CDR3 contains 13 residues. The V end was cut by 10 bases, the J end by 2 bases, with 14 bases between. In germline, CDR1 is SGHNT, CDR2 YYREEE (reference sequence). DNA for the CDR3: TGTGCCGTCCCGGGACATAACACAGATACGCAGTATTTT. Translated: CAVPGHNTDTQYF.

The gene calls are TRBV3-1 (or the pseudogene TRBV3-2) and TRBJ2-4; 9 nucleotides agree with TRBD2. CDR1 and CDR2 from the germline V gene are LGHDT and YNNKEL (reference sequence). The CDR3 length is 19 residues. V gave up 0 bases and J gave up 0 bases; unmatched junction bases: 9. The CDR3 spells CASSQEKRGARLAKNIQYF. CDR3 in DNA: TGTGCCAGCAGCCAAGAAAAGCGGGGGGCACGACTAGCCAAAAACATTCAGTACTTC.

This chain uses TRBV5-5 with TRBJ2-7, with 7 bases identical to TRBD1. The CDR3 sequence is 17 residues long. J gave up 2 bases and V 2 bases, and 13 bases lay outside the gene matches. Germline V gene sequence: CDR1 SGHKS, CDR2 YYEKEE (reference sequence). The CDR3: CASSLVPAGTAPYEQYF. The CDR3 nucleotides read TGTGCCAGCAGCTTAGTGCCAGCTGGGACAGCTCCCTACGAGCAGTACTTC.

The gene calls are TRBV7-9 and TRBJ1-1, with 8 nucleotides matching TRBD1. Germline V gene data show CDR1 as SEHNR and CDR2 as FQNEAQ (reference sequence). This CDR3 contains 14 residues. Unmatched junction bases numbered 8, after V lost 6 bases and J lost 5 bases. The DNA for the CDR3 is TGTGCCAGCAGTTCAGGACAGGGTGAAACTGAAGCTTTCTTT. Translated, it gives CASSSGQGETEAFF.

The CDR3 DNA sequence: TGTGCCAGCAGCCAATGGCTCGGGGACACCGGGGAGCTGTTTTTT. It translates to CASSQWLGDTGELFF. The V gene is TRBV3-1 (or the pseudogene TRBV3-2), the J gene TRBJ2-2, with D tentatively TRBD2 (5 bases). The CDR3 extends over 15 amino acids. The ends were cut back, 2 bases at V and 3 bases at J, with 10 bases in the middle. The germline V gene encodes CDR1 LGHDT and CDR2 YNNKEL (reference sequence).

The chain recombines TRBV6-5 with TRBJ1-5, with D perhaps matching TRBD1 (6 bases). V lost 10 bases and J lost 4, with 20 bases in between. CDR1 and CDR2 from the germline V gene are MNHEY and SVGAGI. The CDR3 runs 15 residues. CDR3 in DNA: TGTGCCATCCAGAGGGGGTTAGCAAAAAATCAGCCCCAGCATTTT. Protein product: CAIQRGLAKNQPQHF.

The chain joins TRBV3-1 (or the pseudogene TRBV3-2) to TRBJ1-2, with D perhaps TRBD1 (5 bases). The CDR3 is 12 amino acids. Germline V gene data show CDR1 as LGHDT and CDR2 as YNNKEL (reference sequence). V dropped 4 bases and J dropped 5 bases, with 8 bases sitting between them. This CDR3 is CASSRQNYGYTF. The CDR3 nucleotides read TGTGCCAGCAGCCGACAGAATTATGGCTACACCTTC.

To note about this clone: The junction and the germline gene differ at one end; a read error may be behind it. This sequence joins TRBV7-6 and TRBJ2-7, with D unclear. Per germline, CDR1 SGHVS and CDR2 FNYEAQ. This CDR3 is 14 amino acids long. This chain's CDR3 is CASSLGSGSHEQYF. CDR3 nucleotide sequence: TGTGCCAGCAGCTTAGGGTCTGGCTCCCACGAGCAGTACTTC.

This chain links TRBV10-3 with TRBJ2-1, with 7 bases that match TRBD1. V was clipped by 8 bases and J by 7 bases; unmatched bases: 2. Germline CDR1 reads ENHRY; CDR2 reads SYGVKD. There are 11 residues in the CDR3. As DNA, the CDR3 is TGTGCCATCGGGGGACAGAATGAGCAGTTCTTC. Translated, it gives CAIGGQNEQFF.

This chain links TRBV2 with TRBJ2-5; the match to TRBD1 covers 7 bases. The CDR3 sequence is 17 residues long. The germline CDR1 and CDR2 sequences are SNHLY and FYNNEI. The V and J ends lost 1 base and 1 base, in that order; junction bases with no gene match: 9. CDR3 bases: TGTGCCAGCAGTGAAGTAAGGGACAGTCGGATCCAAGAGACCCAGTACTTC. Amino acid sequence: CASSEVRDSRIQETQYF.